These 17 T cell receptor beta chains share one sample of origin, sequenced in a study of T cell responses to AZD1222 COVID-19 vaccine. Assay: immunoSEQ multiplex PCR; the TCRdb copy retains only in-frame clones and omits some. The data show more than 100,000 clones, with roughly 90% seen just once and roughly 8.9% held by the top ten. The sample here was peripheral blood, taken on day 0 of AZD1222 vaccination. All receptors derive from an adult in good health.

The chain couples TRBV6-5 to TRBJ1-2; TRBD1 is a possible D gene (5 bases). CDR1 is MNHEY, CDR2 SVGAGI, per germline. The CDR3 has 15 amino acids. The ends were cut back, 2 bases at V and 4 bases at J, with 14 bases in the middle. The CDR3 DNA reads TGTGCCAGCAGTTACGGACGGGCAGGGCCCTATGGCTACACCTTC. Its translation: CASSYGRAGPYGYTF.

The chain has TRBV7-3 and TRBJ2-1, with D unclear. The CDR3 spans 12 residues. Deletions cut 5 bases from V and 5 bases from J, with 7 bases between. Germline lookup yields CDR1 SGHTA and CDR2 FQGTGA. DNA of the CDR3: TGTGCCAGCAGCGCGACAAACAATGAGCAGTTCTTC. The encoded protein is CASSATNNEQFF.

This chain joins TRBV7-3 and TRBJ2-1; 10 bases are shared with TRBD2. The V gene's germline CDR1 is SGHTA and CDR2 FQGTGA. The CDR3 length is 16 residues. Trimming took 5 bases from V and 9 from J; bases not matched to a gene: 13. The CDR3 coding sequence is TGTGCCAGCAGCGCGGCCGGGGGGCTAGCGGGAGCTGAGCAGTTCTTC. Translating gives CASSAAGGLAGAEQFF.

This chain joins TRBV18 and TRBJ1-5; 8 bases agree with TRBD1. This CDR3 region has 14 residues. CDR1 and CDR2 from the germline V gene are KGHSH and LQKENI. J lost 5 bases, V lost 5 bases, and 5 bases had no gene match. The CDR3 spells CASSGQGGDQPQHF. CDR3 DNA sequence: TGTGCCAGCTCAGGACAGGGCGGTGATCAGCCCCAGCATTTT.

The V call is TRBV9, the J call TRBJ1-2; 7 nucleotides line up with TRBD1. The germline V gene has CDR1 SGDLS and CDR2 YYNGEE. Unmatched junction bases numbered 11, after V lost 4 bases and J lost 2 bases. The CDR3 sequence is 16 residues long. The CDR3 sequence is CASSIGTERTNYGYTF. Written as DNA, the CDR3 is TGTGCCAGCAGCATCGGGACAGAACGAACCAACTATGGCTACACCTTC.

The chain recombines TRBV25-1 with TRBJ2-1; 10 bases agree with TRBD1. This CDR3 has 15 residues. CDR1 is MGHDK, CDR2 SYGVNS, per germline. The V and J ends lost 4 bases and 8 bases, in that order; junction bases with no gene match: 8. The CDR3 protein is CASSGQGALGYEQFF. The DNA for the CDR3 is TGTGCCAGCAGTGGACAGGGGGCTTTGGGATATGAGCAGTTCTTC.

This sequence joins TRBV6-6 and TRBJ2-7; 8 bases match TRBD2. CDR3 length: 14 amino acids. The junction had 8 bases not matched to a gene; V was cut back by 5 bases and J by 5 bases. Germline V CDR1 and CDR2: MNHNY, SVGAGI (reference sequence). CDR3 sequence: CASSVSGGRNEQYF. The CDR3 DNA is TGTGCCAGCAGTGTAAGCGGGGGTAGAAACGAGCAGTACTTC.

The chain joins TRBV14 to TRBJ2-7; TRBD1 matches at 9 bases. There are 15 residues in the CDR3. V trimming: 3 bases; J trimming: 3 bases; junction bases outside the gene matches: 6. Germline lookup yields CDR1 SGHDN and CDR2 FVKESK. The CDR3 here is CASSQGQGPFYEQYF. The CDR3 bases are TGTGCCAGCAGCCAGGGACAGGGACCCTTCTACGAGCAGTACTTC.

CDR3 DNA sequence: TGTGCCAGCAGCGTAGGTGGGGACTACAATGAGCAGTTCTTC. Protein product: CASSVGGDYNEQFF. This chain links TRBV9 with TRBJ2-1; D remains unclear. Per germline, CDR1 SGDLS and CDR2 YYNGEE. The germline V and J ends were trimmed by 0 bases and 3 bases, with 7 bases remaining between them. The CDR3 contains 14 residues.

The chain carries TRBV28 and TRBJ1-4; 7 bases line up with TRBD1. The CDR3 length is 14 residues. The V segment lost 6 bases and the J segment 7 bases; nucleotides outside the gene matches: 8. Germline CDR1 is MDHEN and CDR2 is SYDVKM. The CDR3 DNA reads as TGTGCCAGCAGCTCCGCGGCAGGGGGTGAAAAACTGTTTTTT. As protein: CASSSAAGGEKLFF.

This clone has only one observation. V usage is TRBV29-1 and J usage is TRBJ2-1; possible D gene TRBD2, 6 bases. Looked up from germline, CDR1 is SQVTM and CDR2 is ANQGSEA. Trimming removed 4 bases at V and 0 bases at J, with 7 bases between. The CDR3 covers 13 residues. This chain's CDR3 is CSVAGSSYNEQFF. In DNA form, the CDR3 reads TGCAGCGTTGCCGGGAGCTCCTACAATGAGCAGTTCTTC.

The chain has TRBV29-1 and TRBJ1-1, with D perhaps TRBD1 (5 bases). This CDR3 region has 12 residues. Trimming pared 5 bases from V and 5 bases from J, leaving 12 bases between. Germline V gives CDR1 SQVTM, CDR2 ANQGSEA. The CDR3 sequence: CSVRGLWTEAFF. The DNA of the CDR3 is TGCAGCGTTCGGGGCCTATGGACTGAAGCTTTCTTT.

This clone was observed once. The V gene is TRBV7-2, the J gene TRBJ1-1; D is ambiguous. V shed 5 bases and J shed 3 bases, with 7 bases lying between them. The germline gives CDR1 SGHTA, CDR2 FQGNSA. The CDR3 is 12 amino acids. The CDR3 loop reads CASSHRYTEAFF. The CDR3 DNA reads TGTGCCAGCAGCCACCGATACACTGAAGCTTTCTTT.

The rearrangement links TRBV24-1 to TRBJ1-2; D gene ambiguous. The V end was cut by 4 bases, the J end by 2 bases, with 4 bases between. Germline V gene sequence: CDR1 KGHDR, CDR2 SFDVKD. The CDR3 runs to 12 residues. Here the CDR3 DNA reads TGTGCCACCAGTGACAGGAACTATGGCTACACCTTC. Protein sequence: CATSDRNYGYTF.

The rearrangement uses TRBV19 and TRBJ2-3, with D possibly being TRBD2 (5 bases). Germline values: CDR1 LNHDA, CDR2 SQIVND (reference sequence). The CDR3 sequence is 12 residues long. V shed 7 bases and J shed 3 bases, with 8 bases lying between them. The CDR3 DNA reads TGTGCCAGTATCGGGGTTACAGATACGCAGTATTTT. Protein: CASIGVTDTQYF.

The rearrangement links TRBV6-5 to TRBJ1-3; possible D gene TRBD1, 6 bases. Germline V gene data show CDR1 as MNHEY and CDR2 as SVGAGI. The V and J ends lost 6 bases and 4 bases respectively, with 13 bases between them. CDR3 length: 14 amino acids. The CDR3 loop is CASSLQGDGNTIYF. The CDR3 region has the DNA TGTGCCAGCAGCTTACAGGGAGACGGAAACACCATATATTTT.

V and J are TRBV2 and TRBJ2-2; TRBD1 matches at 9 bases. Germline V gene sequence: CDR1 SNHLY, CDR2 FYNNEI. V lost 5 bases and J lost 7; bases outside the gene matches: 8. The length of the CDR3 is 15 residues. CDR3 protein: CASSPQGARVGELFF. In DNA, the CDR3 is TGTGCCAGCAGTCCACAGGGGGCGCGGGTCGGGGAGCTGTTTTTT. The variable domain in full, with the rest retrieved from reference TRBV2 and TRBJ2-2, is EPEVTQTPSHQVTQMGQEVILRCVPISNHLYFYWYRQILGQKVEFLVSFYNNEISEKSEIFDDQFSVERPDGSNFTLKIRSTKLEDSAMYFCASSPQGARVGELFFGEGSRLTVL.